A single sample gave rise to the 28 T cell receptor beta chains below, sequenced in a study of blood T cell repertoires in COVID-19. Sequencing used immunoSEQ multiplex PCR; TCRdb keeps in-frame clones, though not all of them. The data show nearly 400,000 clones, with roughly 90% seen just once and approximately 1.5% held by the top ten. Material: PBMCs or T cells enriched from blood (not recorded which). The receptor set was obtained from a woman in her twenties or thirties who had recovered from COVID-19.

The genes are TRBV4-2 and TRBJ1-6; D unresolved. Trimming took off 1 base at V and 8 bases at J, with 21 bases between the two ends. There are 18 residues in the CDR3. Looked up from germline, CDR1 is LGHNA and CDR2 is YNFKEQ. The CDR3 sequence: CASSQVGDIWVSYSPLHF. The CDR3, as DNA: TGTGCCAGCAGCCAAGTAGGCGACATCTGGGTGAGTTATTCACCCCTCCACTTT.

The rearrangement joins TRBV7-9 to TRBJ1-4; 10 positions agree with TRBD1. Germline CDR1 reads SEHNR; CDR2 reads FQNEAQ (reference sequence). This CDR3 comprises 17 residues. The V and J ends lost 4 bases and 4 bases, in that order; junction bases with no gene match: 9. CDR3 sequence reads: CASSSTGGLGHNEKLFF. The CDR3 DNA reads as TGTGCCAGCAGCTCGACAGGGGGCCTAGGCCATAATGAAAAACTGTTTTTT.

The genes are TRBV6-1 and TRBJ1-2, with D hard to call. Per germline, CDR1 MNHNS and CDR2 SASEGT. The germline V and J ends were trimmed by 0 bases and 6 bases, with 11 bases remaining between them. The CDR3 has 14 residues. As DNA, the CDR3 is TGTGCCAGCAGTGAAGCGCGGGGTCCCCATGGCTACACCTTC. It translates to CASSEARGPHGYTF.

V is TRBV6-5 and J is TRBJ2-7; 7 bases line up with TRBD2. Trimming at V came to 0 bases and at J to 3 bases, leaving 5 bases not matched to a gene. CDR1 MNHEY and CDR2 SVGAGI come from the germline V gene. This CDR3 has 15 residues. The CDR3 is CASSYSGGRDYEQYF. The DNA for the CDR3 is TGTGCCAGCAGTTACTCGGGAGGGAGGGACTACGAGCAGTACTTC.

The chain is built from TRBV28 and TRBJ1-2, with a weak D call TRBD1 (6 bases). The CDR3 is 16 residues long. Germline CDR1 and CDR2: MDHEN and SYDVKM. V was trimmed by 3 bases and J by 8 bases, leaving 22 bases between them. The CDR3 coding sequence is TGTGCCAGCAGTTTCATCAGGGGAGGGATCGGTGAAGGCTACACCTTC. Its protein is CASSFIRGGIGEGYTF.

The chain combines TRBV11-3 with TRBJ2-3; maybe TRBD2 (6 bases). CDR1 and CDR2 (germline): SGHNT, YENEEA. This CDR3 is built from 15 residues. V was cut by 5 bases and J by 0 bases, with 12 bases left in between. CDR3 bases: TGTGCCAGCAGCCCCCGGGCGGGGAGCACAGATACGCAGTATTTT. Translated, it gives CASSPRAGSTDTQYF.

This clone has only one observation. The rearrangement links TRBV5-1 to TRBJ2-7, with TRBD1 matching 10 bases. The trim removed 8 bases at V and 4 bases at J, leaving 6 bases unmatched. This CDR3 comprises 13 residues. The germline gives CDR1 SGHRS, CDR2 YFSETQ. The CDR3 sequence is CASSGTGAYEQYF. CDR3 DNA: TGCGCCAGTTCCGGGACAGGGGCGTACGAGCAGTACTTC.

The chain employs TRBV7-3 and TRBJ2-1; D may be TRBD2 (6 bases). The CDR3 covers 16 residues. Trimming took 5 bases from V and 2 from J, leaving 16 bases between them. Looked up from germline, CDR1 is SGHTA and CDR2 is FQGTGA. The CDR3 sequence: CASSPRAGPPYNEQFF. CDR3 sequence (DNA): TGTGCCAGCAGCCCCAGGGCGGGACCCCCCTACAATGAGCAGTTCTTC.

V is TRBV19 and J is TRBJ2-1; perhaps TRBD1 as D (5 bases). CDR1 and CDR2 (germline): LNHDA, SQIVND (reference sequence). The CDR3 is 14 amino acids. Deletions cut 3 bases from V and 2 bases from J, with 8 bases between. CDR3: CASSIQGPYNEQFF. The CDR3, as DNA: TGTGCCAGTAGTATCCAGGGCCCCTACAATGAGCAGTTCTTC.

The chain couples TRBV7-8 to TRBJ2-7; perhaps TRBD2 as D (6 bases). The germline V gene encodes CDR1 SGHVS and CDR2 FQNEAQ. The CDR3 extends over 14 amino acids. V was clipped by 4 bases and J by 7 bases, with 17 bases between them. The CDR3 loop is CASSSPTLAREQYF. The CDR3 bases are TGTGCCAGCAGCTCTCCAACTCTAGCGCGGGAGCAGTACTTC. Based on the CDR3 plus reference TRBV7-8 and TRBJ2-7, the full variable domain is GAGVSQSPRYKVAKRGQDVALRCDPISGHVSLFWYQQALGQGPEFLTYFQNEAQLDKSGLPSDRFFAERPEGSVSTLKIQRTQQEDSAVYLCASSSPTLAREQYFGPGTRLTVT.

This chain connects TRBV10-3 to TRBJ2-2; TRBD2 matches 11 bases. This CDR3 spans 17 amino acids. Per germline, CDR1 ENHRY and CDR2 SYGVKD. V lost 7 bases to trimming and J lost 6 bases; unmatched junction nucleotides: 13. DNA for the CDR3: TGTGCCATCAATATGGCTAGCGGGGGGCTTGGGGCCGGGGAGCTGTTTTTT. It translates to CAINMASGGLGAGELFF.

The chain carries TRBV2 and TRBJ2-7, with 8 bases identical to TRBD1. V shed 5 bases, J shed 3 bases, and the junction held 12 bases outside the gene matches. Germline lookup yields CDR1 SNHLY and CDR2 FYNNEI. The CDR3 is 16 residues long. CDR3 coding DNA: TGTGCCAGCAGTCACGATTCAGGGGGCATTCTCTACGAGCAGTACTTC. Translated, it gives CASSHDSGGILYEQYF.

This clone was observed a few times. V is TRBV5-1 and J is TRBJ2-6; TRBD1 agrees at 7 bases. The J segment lost 4 bases and the V segment lost 5 bases, leaving 24 bases of the junction unmatched. CDR1 is SGHRS, CDR2 YFSETQ, per germline. The length of the CDR3 is 21 residues. The DNA for the CDR3 is TGCGCCAGCAGTCAACGGACAGGAAGGAGCATTGGAGCGGAAGGGGCCAACGTCCTGACTTTC. Its protein product is CASSQRTGRSIGAEGANVLTF. The entire variable domain, with the rest obtained from reference TRBV5-1 and TRBJ2-6, is as follows: KAGVTQTPRYLIKTRGQQVTLSCSPISGHRSVSWYQQTPGQGLQFLFEYFSETQRNKGNFPGRFSGRQFSNSRSEMNVSTLELGDSALYLCASSQRTGRSIGAEGANVLTFGAGSRLTVL.

This sequence joins TRBV7-2 and TRBJ2-7, with TRBD1 matching 9 bases. Per the germline V gene, CDR1 is SGHTA and CDR2 is FQGNSA. V was clipped by 5 bases and J by 3 bases; unmatched bases: 8. CDR3 length: 15 amino acids. In DNA, the CDR3 is TGTGCCAGCAGCGCCTCCTCGGACAGGGGCTACGAGCAGTACTTC. It codes for CASSASSDRGYEQYF.

V is TRBV4-3 and J is TRBJ2-5, with TRBD2 matching over 12 bases. CDR1 is LGHNA, CDR2 YSLEER, per germline. The CDR3 covers 16 residues. Trimming at V came to 0 bases and at J to 4 bases, leaving 3 bases not matched to a gene. CDR3 sequence: CASSQDRLAGAETQYF. The CDR3 DNA sequence: TGCGCCAGCAGCCAAGATCGACTAGCGGGGGCAGAGACCCAGTACTTC.

The chain recombines TRBV9 with TRBJ2-7; D might be TRBD1 (6 bases). Trimming took 0 bases from V and 2 from J, leaving 12 bases between them. Germline CDR1 and CDR2: SGDLS and YYNGEE. This CDR3 region has 15 residues. CDR3 bases: TGTGCCAGCAGCGTAGATCAGGGGACGGCCTACGAGCAGTACTTC. It encodes CASSVDQGTAYEQYF. Variable domain in full (rest from reference TRBV9 and TRBJ2-7): DSGVTQTPKHLITATGQRVTLRCSPRSGDLSVYWYQQSLDQGLQFLIQYYNGEERAKGNILERFSAQQFPDLHSELNLSSLELGDSALYFCASSVDQGTAYEQYFGPGTRLTVT.

The V and J genes are TRBV6-5 and TRBJ1-5, with a tentative D call TRBD1 (6 bases). This CDR3 comprises 13 residues. Germline loops: CDR1 MNHEY, CDR2 SVGAGI. V was trimmed by 5 bases and J by 7 bases, leaving 12 bases between them. CDR3 sequence reads: CASSTGPEQPQHF. In DNA, the CDR3 is TGTGCCAGCAGTACAGGGCCAGAACAGCCCCAGCATTTT.

This clone was picked up a small number of times. This sequence joins TRBV20-1 and TRBJ1-2; tentative D call: TRBD1 (5 bases). The CDR3 has 14 residues. V lost 3 bases, J lost 4 bases, and 15 bases lay in between. Germline values: CDR1 DFQATT, CDR2 SNEGSKA (reference sequence). Written as DNA, the CDR3 is TGCAGTGCTAGTCCGGCCGGCGGGGGCTATGGCTACACCTTC. It is translated as CSASPAGGGYGYTF.

The genes are TRBV5-1 and TRBJ2-1; D may be TRBD2 (5 bases). Germline V gene sequence: CDR1 SGHRS, CDR2 YFSETQ. This CDR3 is 17 amino acids long. Trimming cost V 0 bases and J 2 bases, with 15 bases left between them. This CDR3 reads CASSLESTRFPYNEQFF. The CDR3 nucleotides are TGCGCCAGCAGCTTGGAGTCTACTAGGTTTCCCTACAATGAGCAGTTCTTC.

This clone occurred once. The chain couples TRBV10-3 to TRBJ2-5, with 9 bases aligning to TRBD1. Germline CDR1 reads ENHRY; CDR2 reads SYGVKD. V was pared by 7 bases and J by 4 bases, with 7 bases of the junction left unmatched. There are 14 residues in the CDR3. Written as DNA, the CDR3 is TGTGCCATCAAAGCGGGACAGGGAAGAGAGACCCAGTACTTC. Its translation is CAIKAGQGRETQYF.

CDR3: CASSKLGPDPYEQYF. CDR3 sequence (DNA): TGTGCCAGCAGCAAATTGGGCCCCGACCCCTACGAGCAGTACTTC. This rearrangement joins TRBV21-1 to TRBJ2-7; TRBD1, the table's D call, lacks a check against the DNA. TRBV21-1 is a listed pseudogene. CDR3 length equals 15 residues.

This clone turned up a few times. This chain joins TRBV27 and TRBJ2-7, with a weak D call TRBD2 (6 bases). The V and J ends lost 8 bases and 4 bases respectively, with 21 bases between them. The germline CDR1 and CDR2 sequences are MNHEY and SMNVEV (reference sequence). This CDR3 has 15 amino acids. The CDR3 region has the DNA TGTGCCAGCTCTCGACCCGGGACTCCCGAATACGAGCAGTACTTC. This encodes CASSRPGTPEYEQYF.

This clone came up once. The J gene is TRBJ1-5, the V gene TRBV6-2 or TRBV6-3; TRBD1 is a possible D gene (6 bases). This CDR3 comprises 18 residues. V lost 0 bases to trimming and J lost 4 bases, with 19 bases between them. In germline, CDR1 is MNHEY, CDR2 SVGEGT. The CDR3 DNA sequence: TGTGCCAGCAGTTACTCCCTCCGCGACAGGTACTTTAATCAGCCCCAGCATTTT. Amino acid sequence: CASSYSLRDRYFNQPQHF.

This clone was detected a few times. As DNA, the CDR3 is TGCAGCGTTGAAATGACAGGGGACGAGCAGTACTTC. Translation: CSVEMTGDEQYF. The chain recombines TRBV29-1 with TRBJ2-7, with TRBD1 matching 8 bases. The CDR3 totals 12 residues. The junction had 2 bases not matched to a gene; V was cut back by 2 bases and J by 5 bases. Per germline, CDR1 SQVTM and CDR2 ANQGSEA.

The chain couples TRBV7-9 to TRBJ1-1; 7 bases match TRBD1. Trimming cost V 8 bases and J 4 bases; bases outside gene matches: 10. Germline CDR1 and CDR2: SEHNR and FQNEAQ (reference sequence). CDR3 length equals 14 residues. The CDR3 bases are TGTGCCAGCTCGGCCGAGGGGGCGCGCACTGAAGCTTTCTTT. As protein: CASSAEGARTEAFF.

The chain couples TRBV19 to TRBJ2-2, with 7 bases identical to TRBD1. Unmatched junction bases numbered 13, after V lost 5 bases and J lost 7 bases. The CDR3 is 16 residues long. In germline, CDR1 is LNHDA, CDR2 SQIVND (reference sequence). Here the CDR3 DNA reads TGTGCCAGTAGTCCACAGGGGAGTGGGTTTGGCGGGGAGCTGTTTTTT. Residues: CASSPQGSGFGGELFF.

This chain links TRBV5-6 with TRBJ1-3, with D possibly being TRBD1 (6 bases). The CDR3 sequence is 17 residues long. The ends were cut back, 4 bases at V and 0 bases at J, with 17 bases in the middle. Per germline, CDR1 SGHDT and CDR2 YYEEEE. The CDR3 spells CASSLTNRAFSGNTIYF. The CDR3 nucleotides are TGTGCCAGCAGCCTAACCAACAGGGCCTTCTCTGGAAACACCATATATTTT.

This chain connects TRBV6-6 to TRBJ2-1, with D tentatively TRBD2 (5 bases). V lost 6 bases to trimming and J lost 6 bases, with 15 bases between them. The CDR3 contains 14 residues. Per germline, CDR1 MNHNY and CDR2 SVGAGI (reference sequence). The CDR3 loop reads CASRTIGLLNEQFF. The CDR3 bases are TGTGCCAGCAGGACCATAGGACTCCTCAATGAGCAGTTCTTC.